These T cell receptor beta chains were read from a single sample in a study of cytomegalovirus exposure and HLA in healthy donors. Libraries were prepared by immunoSEQ multiplex PCR; TCRdb keeps only in-frame clonotypes and omits some of them. The sample records about 190,000 clones, roughly four fifths being singletons. The source material was PBMCs. The receptors originated from a man in his forties or fifties in good health and CMV-seropositive. CDR3s leave out the opening cysteine and the closing phenylalanine or tryptophan. Fields, in order: V gene, clone size, CDR3 protein. Part of the rows lack a size; the others show once, few, many or a class for expanded clones.

TRBV14,.,ASSQGGHRGNEQF
TRBV4-3,.,ASSGTGGGNEKLF
TRBV5-1,.,ASSSPGGEEAKNIQY
TRBV5-4,.,ASSFSGGGADTQY
TRBV6-6,.,ASSNRGLTAQH
TRBV7-9,.,ASSPGWVYYGYT
TRBV18,few,ASSPPGEYEQY
TRBV7-9,.,ASSLEILGQGKNIQY
TRBV9,.,ASSGGQGPWTGELF
TRBV9,.,ASSVRAGEGRETQY
TRBV18,.,ASSPSGAGNTIY
TRBV28,few,ASSPPLTLAYEQY
TRBV7-9,.,SSSSSPYEQY
TRBV27,.,ASRPGDRINQPQH
TRBV9,once,ASSVASGTAGGEQF
TRBV10-3,.,ATQTDPNTEAF
TRBV29-1,once,SVEGFGAGRTGANVLT
TRBV28,.,ASSLRARGGYGYT
TRBV6-6,.,ASSWNREDQPQH
TRBV7-9,few,ASSPRGGSYEQY
TRBV28,.,AVSSSYKSYEQY
TRBV6-5,.,ASSNRGGRPYEQY
TRBV2,.,ASRVDRGGGAF
TRBV6-1,.,ASSEYSQQF
TRBV6-5,.,ASWDRLSYEQY
TRBV5-1,.,ASSSQGGGNEQF
TRBV18,few,ASSPPGQLVGDTGELF
TRBV6-1,.,ASSEAQGQPNNYGYT
TRBV27,once,ASTLAGGSSYEQY
TRBV6-6,.,ASSYPRDRGMNEQF
TRBV6-1,once,ASSDSHQPQH
TRBV2,.,ASSEGRLNQPQH
TRBV2,.,ASPPSVNTEAF
TRBV7-8,.,ASSLDRRSNEQY
TRBV10-3,.,AISAPAGQGGEQY
TRBV2,.,ASSGRTTNEQF
TRBV19,.,ASSRAGELPGNEQF
TRBV4-2,.,ASSQDRQDNEKLF
TRBV6-5,.,ASSYSAGQGPVLT
TRBV18,.,ASSPQVTVNTGELF
TRBV13,.,ASSLVWQGTEKLF
TRBV27,.,ASSFWGGNQPQH
TRBV10-3,.,AISDSGLAGAFSYNEQF
TRBV7-9,.,ASRRLESTEAF
TRBV5-1,.,ASRNGLAGGETQY
TRBV18,.,ASSPTEPAGRGYT
TRBV5-1,.,ASSPDGTGAYEQY
TRBV5-1,.,ASSVAGGDGEKLF
TRBV9,.,ASSPRSASSGNTIY
TRBV6-6,once,ASSPQGSYEQY
TRBV28,.,ASTVGGVSNYGYT
TRBV18,.,ASSPPGGMTGADTQY